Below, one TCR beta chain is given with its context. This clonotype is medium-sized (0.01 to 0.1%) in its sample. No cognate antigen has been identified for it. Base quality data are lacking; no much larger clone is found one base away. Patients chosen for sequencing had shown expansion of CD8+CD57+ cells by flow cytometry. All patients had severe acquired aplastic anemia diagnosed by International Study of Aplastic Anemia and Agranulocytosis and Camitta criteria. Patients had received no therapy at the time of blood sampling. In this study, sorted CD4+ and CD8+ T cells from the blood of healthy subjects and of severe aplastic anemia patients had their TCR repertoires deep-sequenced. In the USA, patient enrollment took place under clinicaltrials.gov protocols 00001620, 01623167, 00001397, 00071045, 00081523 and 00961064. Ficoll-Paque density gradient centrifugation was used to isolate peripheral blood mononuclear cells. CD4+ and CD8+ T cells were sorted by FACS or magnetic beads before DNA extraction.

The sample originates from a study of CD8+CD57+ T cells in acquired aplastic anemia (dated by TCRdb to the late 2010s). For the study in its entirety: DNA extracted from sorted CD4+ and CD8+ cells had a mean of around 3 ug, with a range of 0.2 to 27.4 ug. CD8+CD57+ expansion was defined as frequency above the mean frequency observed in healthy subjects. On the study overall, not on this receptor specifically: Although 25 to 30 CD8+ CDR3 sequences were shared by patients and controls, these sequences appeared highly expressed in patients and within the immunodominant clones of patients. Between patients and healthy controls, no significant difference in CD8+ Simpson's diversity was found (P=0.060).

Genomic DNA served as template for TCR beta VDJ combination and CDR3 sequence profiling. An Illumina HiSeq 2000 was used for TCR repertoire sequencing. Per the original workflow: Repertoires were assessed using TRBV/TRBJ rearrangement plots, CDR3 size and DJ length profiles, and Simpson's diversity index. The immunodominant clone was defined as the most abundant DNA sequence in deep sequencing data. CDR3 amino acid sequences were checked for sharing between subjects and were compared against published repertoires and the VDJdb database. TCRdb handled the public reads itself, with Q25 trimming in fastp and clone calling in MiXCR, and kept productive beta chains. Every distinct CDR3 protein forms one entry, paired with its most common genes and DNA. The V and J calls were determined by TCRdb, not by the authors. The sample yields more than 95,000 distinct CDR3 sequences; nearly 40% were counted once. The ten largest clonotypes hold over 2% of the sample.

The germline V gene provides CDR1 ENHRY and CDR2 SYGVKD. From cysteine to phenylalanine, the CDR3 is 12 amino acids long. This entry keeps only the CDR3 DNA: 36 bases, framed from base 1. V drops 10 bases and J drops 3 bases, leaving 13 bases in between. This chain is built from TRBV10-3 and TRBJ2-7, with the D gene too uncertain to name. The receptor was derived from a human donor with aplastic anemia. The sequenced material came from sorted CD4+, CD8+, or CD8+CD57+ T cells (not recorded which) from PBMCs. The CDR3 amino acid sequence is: CASKGQDYEQYF. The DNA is TGTGCCAGCAAAGGGCAGGACTACGAGCAGTACTTC.